Shown below are 2 T cell receptor beta chains from a single sample sequenced in a study of identical twins. TCRdb recomputed calls from the 5' RACE reads with MiXCR, one row per CDR3 protein. The sample carries 400,000 to 500,000 distinct CDR3 sequences, roughly 20% recorded once. The source material was naive T cells sorted from blood. The receptors were sampled from a man in his fifties or sixties in good health.

This clonotype was detected a few times. This chain connects TRBV20-1 to TRBJ1-2; tentative D call: TRBD1 (5 bases). Germline loops: CDR1 DFQATT, CDR2 SNEGSKA (reference sequence). The V and J ends lost 1 base and 6 bases respectively, with 9 bases between them. The CDR3 length is 12 residues. CDR3 protein: CSARVQGNGYTF. For the CDR3, the DNA is TGCAGTGCTAGAGTGCAGGGTAATGGCTACACCTTC.

This clonotype has at least ten counts. The chain combines TRBV12-5 with TRBJ2-2, with a possible D match to TRBD1 (5 bases). CDR1 and CDR2 from the germline V gene are LGHNT and FRNRAP. The CDR3 contains 14 residues. V was clipped by 5 bases and J by 4 bases, with 11 bases between them. The CDR3 sequence: CASGAPGSTGELFF. For the CDR3, the DNA is TGTGCTAGTGGTGCCCCAGGGTCCACCGGGGAGCTGTTTTTT.